One and the same sample provided the 15 T cell receptor beta chains below, sequenced in a study of blood T cell repertoires in COVID-19. Produced via immunoSEQ multiplex PCR; TCRdb's table is partial and in-frame only. The sample has hundreds of thousands of clones, 90% seen once. Input material: PBMCs or T cells enriched from blood (not recorded which). The receptors here all came from a woman between 18 and 29 years old with acute COVID-19.

This clone was recorded once. The J gene is TRBJ2-2, the V gene TRBV28, with D hard to call. Looked up from germline, CDR1 is MDHEN and CDR2 is SYDVKM. The CDR3 extends over 13 amino acids. V lost 11 bases, J lost 4 bases, and 14 bases lay in between. The CDR3 region is CAHSPAATGELFF. CDR3 in DNA: TGTGCCCATTCCCCCGCGGCCACCGGGGAGCTGTTTTTT.

The chain recombines TRBV6-5 with TRBJ2-3; no clear D gene. The CDR3 is 15 amino acids. Between the trimmed V and J ends, which lost 8 bases and 0 bases, there was a span of 15 bases. The germline gives CDR1 MNHEY, CDR2 SVGAGI. This CDR3 is CASLILAFSTDTQYF. CDR3 sequence (DNA): TGTGCCAGCCTCATTCTGGCTTTTAGCACAGATACGCAGTATTTT.

The rearrangement uses TRBV15 and TRBJ2-6, with D possibly matching TRBD2 (5 bases). This CDR3 spans 16 amino acids. The V gene lost 5 bases and the J gene lost 2 bases, with 13 bases spanning the gap. Looked up from germline, CDR1 is LNHNV and CDR2 is YYDKDF (reference sequence). The CDR3 region is CATSGMRTPGANVLTF. CDR3 sequence (DNA): TGTGCCACCAGCGGAATGAGGACTCCTGGGGCCAACGTCCTGACTTTC.

V is TRBV28 and J is TRBJ1-3; 10 bases match TRBD1. Trimming at V came to 5 bases and at J to 4 bases, leaving 5 bases not matched to a gene. This CDR3 comprises 15 residues. The germline gives CDR1 MDHEN, CDR2 SYDVKM. In DNA form, the CDR3 reads TGTGCCAGCAGTCCCGGGACAGGGGCCGGAAACACCATATATTTT. This sequence encodes CASSPGTGAGNTIYF.

This clone was observed a single time. V is TRBV10-3 and J is TRBJ1-1; no firm D call. Per the germline V gene, CDR1 is ENHRY and CDR2 is SYGVKD. V lost 0 bases, J lost 0 bases, and 5 bases lay in between. This CDR3 has 14 residues. The CDR3 DNA is TGTGCCATCAGTGAGTCGGGAGTGAACACTGAAGCTTTCTTT. Protein sequence: CAISESGVNTEAFF.

The gene calls are TRBV5-1 and TRBJ2-1; D remains unclear. V lost 0 bases and J 4 bases, leaving 8 bases between the germline ends. Germline assignment: CDR1 SGHRS and CDR2 YFSETQ. The CDR3 loop spans 14 amino acids. CDR3: CASSLEEPYNEQFF. The CDR3 DNA reads as TGCGCCAGCAGCTTGGAAGAGCCTTACAATGAGCAGTTCTTC. The whole variable domain, filled in from reference TRBV5-1 and TRBJ2-1, reads KAGVTQTPRYLIKTRGQQVTLSCSPISGHRSVSWYQQTPGQGLQFLFEYFSETQRNKGNFPGRFSGRQFSNSRSEMNVSTLELGDSALYLCASSLEEPYNEQFFGPGTRLTVL.

The V gene is TRBV27, the J gene TRBJ2-2; D perhaps matches TRBD1 (5 bases). This CDR3 is 14 amino acids long. Germline V gene data show CDR1 as MNHEY and CDR2 as SMNVEV (reference sequence). Trimming cost V 5 bases and J 1 base, with 8 bases left between them. The CDR3 loop reads CASSITGNTGELFF. CDR3 DNA: TGTGCCAGCAGTATTACAGGGAACACCGGGGAGCTGTTTTTT.

The chain carries TRBV7-2 and TRBJ1-2; TRBD1 agrees at 7 bases. The junction had 4 bases not matched to a gene; V was cut back by 2 bases and J by 4 bases. The CDR3 covers 14 residues. Germline CDR1 and CDR2: SGHTA and FQGNSA. CDR3 amino acids: CASSLTTGVYGYTF. CDR3 coding DNA: TGTGCCAGCAGCTTAACTACAGGGGTCTATGGCTACACCTTC.

The rearrangement joins TRBV3-1 (or the pseudogene TRBV3-2) to TRBJ1-5; D gene ambiguous. The ends were cut back, 0 bases at V and 4 bases at J, with 10 bases in the middle. In germline, CDR1 is LGHDT, CDR2 YNNKEL (reference sequence). The CDR3 consists of 15 residues. The CDR3 region is CASSQDQAPNQPQHF. The CDR3 nucleotides are TGTGCCAGCAGCCAAGATCAGGCGCCTAATCAGCCCCAGCATTTT.

About this clone itself: The sample carries other DNA sequences with the same CDR3. J is TRBJ2-7 and V is TRBV6-5; 7 nucleotides match TRBD2. Trimming at V came to 2 bases and at J to 2 bases, leaving 3 bases not matched to a gene. From germline, CDR1 is MNHEY and CDR2 SVGAGI. This CDR3 spans 14 amino acids. CDR3 residues: CASSYGGSPYEQYF. The CDR3 DNA reads TGTGCCAGCAGTTACGGCGGGAGCCCCTACGAGCAGTACTTC.

This clone has only one observation. The chain has TRBV29-1 and TRBJ1-2, with 12 bases that match TRBD1. J gave up 7 bases and V 4 bases, and 10 bases lay outside the gene matches. The CDR3 sequence is 15 residues long. The germline V gene has CDR1 SQVTM and CDR2 ANQGSEA. CDR3 loop: CSVAYPGQGAGGYTF. Written as DNA, the CDR3 is TGCAGCGTTGCCTACCCGGGACAGGGGGCCGGTGGCTACACCTTC.

The chain uses TRBV19 and TRBJ1-2, with TRBD1 identical over 7 bases. Germline CDR1 LNHDA, CDR2 SQIVND (reference sequence). J was trimmed by 8 bases and V by 5 bases; bases with no gene match: 11. The CDR3 runs 14 residues. Written as DNA, the CDR3 is TGTGCCAGTAGTCTGGGGGACAGTTCAAGAGGCTACACCTTC. Protein product: CASSLGDSSRGYTF.

This clone was counted a single time. V usage is TRBV18 and J usage is TRBJ2-5; 8 bases are shared with TRBD2. Germline assignment: CDR1 KGHSH and CDR2 LQKENI. V lost 1 base and J lost 2; bases outside the gene matches: 3. This CDR3 contains 15 residues. The CDR3 DNA reads TGTGCCAGCTCACCACAACTAGCGGATCAAGAGACCCAGTACTTC. Protein sequence: CASSPQLADQETQYF.

V usage is TRBV29-1 and J usage is TRBJ2-7; 10 positions agree with TRBD2. The V gene end was trimmed by 4 bases and the J gene end by 5 bases; junction bases not matched to a gene: 5. The CDR3 sequence is 13 residues long. Germline CDR1 and CDR2: SQVTM and ANQGSEA. This CDR3 is CSVGSGRPDEQYF. CDR3 sequence (DNA): TGCAGCGTTGGTAGCGGGAGGCCCGACGAGCAGTACTTC.

The chain combines TRBV27 with TRBJ1-4, with TRBD1 matching over 9 bases. Germline trimming cut 0 bases from V and 10 bases from J; bases unmatched to any gene: 15. CDR3 length: 18 amino acids. Germline CDR1 MNHEY, CDR2 SMNVEV (reference sequence). The DNA of the CDR3 is TGTGCCAGCAGTTTATCGAAGGGACAGGGTTTGTTGAGGACAAAACTGTTTTTT. This codes for CASSLSKGQGLLRTKLFF.